This T cell receptor (beta chain) emerged from a study of T-cell memory formation after mild COVID-19. In the study overall: Clusters of TCRs were largely donor specific. Study-level results: A balance of CD4 and CD8 characterized clones contracting day 15 to 85, whereas later expanders leaned CD4+. CD4+ contracting clones were mainly CM and EM; CD8+ ones, EMRA.

This clonotype has a handful of counts. No antigen is known for it. With constant-segment primers, 5'RACE yielded cDNA libraries of TCR alpha and TCR beta that carried sample barcodes and UMIs. In TCRdb, the 5' RACE reads were re-called with MiXCR into one record per CDR3 protein. The table shows hundreds of thousands of distinct CDR3 sequences, with 25% to 30% occurring only once. Germline V gene lookup returns CDR1 MGHRA and CDR2 YSYEKL. The V and J ends lost 4 bases and 2 bases respectively, with 15 bases between them. The CDR3 has 15 residues. The clonotype was recovered from an adult woman who had mild COVID-19 (a few samples of this study predate the infection). Cell type and time point are not known. Input material: PBMCs or a T cell subset sorted from them (not recorded which). The V and J genes are TRBV4-1 and TRBJ2-7; unclear D gene. CDR3 bases: TGCGCCAGCAGCCCCCACGGAATGATAGCCTACGAGCAGTACTTC. Protein sequence: CASSPHGMIAYEQYF.